One and the same sample provided the 3 T cell receptor beta chains below, sequenced in a study of T cell changes during pregnancy in multiple sclerosis. Produced via immunoSEQ multiplex PCR; TCRdb's table is partial and in-frame only. The table includes over 90,000 clones, around 91% detected once. Source: peripheral blood, taken after pregnancy. The receptors were sampled from a female donor with multiple sclerosis, enrolled in a pregnancy study.

The chain carries TRBV11-1 and TRBJ2-5; TRBD2 matches at 7 bases. Germline V gives CDR1 SGHAT, CDR2 FQDESV (reference sequence). The CDR3 is 14 amino acids. The V gene end was trimmed by 2 bases and the J gene end by 5 bases; junction bases not matched to a gene: 5. The CDR3 here is CASSLRLAAETQYF. Here the CDR3 DNA reads TGTGCCAGCAGCTTAAGGCTAGCGGCGGAGACCCAGTACTTC.

The chain combines TRBV19 with TRBJ1-1; D is unclear. CDR3 length: 12 amino acids. The germline V and J ends were trimmed by 3 bases and 8 bases, with 10 bases remaining between them. CDR1 is LNHDA and CDR2 is SQIVND in the germline V gene (reference sequence). CDR3 nucleotides: TGTGCCAGTAGTATCCGGTGGAGGGAAGCTTTCTTT. It specifies CASSIRWREAFF.

This chain joins TRBV5-4 and TRBJ2-3; 7 bases align to TRBD1. V lost 7 bases to trimming and J lost 0 bases; unmatched junction nucleotides: 5. The CDR3 is 14 residues long. Germline lookup yields CDR1 SGHNT and CDR2 YYREEE (reference sequence). CDR3 bases: TGTGCCAGCCCGACAGGGATTAGCACAGATACGCAGTATTTT. This encodes CASPTGISTDTQYF.